The 10 T cell receptor beta chains below were found in one sample sequenced in a study of blood T cell repertoires in COVID-19. The assay was immunoSEQ multiplex PCR, and TCRdb's table has in-frame clones only and misses some. Among 97,000 or so clones listed, roughly 81% were seen once. Sequenced material: peripheral blood. The receptors were sampled from a middle-aged man with active or convalescent COVID-19.

This chain joins TRBV27 and TRBJ2-2, with D possibly matching TRBD1 (7 bases). This CDR3 has 16 residues. Germline assignment: CDR1 MNHEY and CDR2 SMNVEV (reference sequence). V was shortened by 6 bases and J by 5 bases, with 19 bases between the two germline ends. In DNA form, the CDR3 reads TGTGCCAGCAGCCGGGAGACGACAGGGATGACCGGGGAGCTGTTTTTT. Translated: CASSRETTGMTGELFF.

This clone was counted between two and nine times. The rearrangement uses TRBV29-1 and TRBJ1-1; 8 positions match TRBD1. The CDR3 has 14 amino acids. Trimming removed 7 bases from V and 1 base from J; junction bases left unmatched: 8. The germline CDR1 and CDR2 sequences are SQVTM and ANQGSEA. The CDR3 sequence is CSGSAGTGNTEAFF. As DNA, the CDR3 is TGCAGCGGTTCCGCCGGGACAGGGAACACTGAAGCTTTCTTT.

There are a few counts of this clone. V and J are TRBV4-2 and TRBJ2-7, with no clear D. V shed 0 bases and J shed 7 bases, with 16 bases lying between them. The length of the CDR3 is 15 residues. The V gene's germline CDR1 is LGHNA and CDR2 YNFKEQ. The CDR3 DNA reads TGTGCCAGCAGCCAAGAGCGCAGATTCTCGGGTGAGCAGTACTTC. Residues: CASSQERRFSGEQYF.

This clone appeared a single time. The CDR3 DNA follows: TGCGCCAGCAGCCCACAGGGAGAATATGGCTACACCTTC. Translated: CASSPQGEYGYTF. The chain uses TRBV5-1 and TRBJ1-2; perhaps TRBD1 as D (6 bases). Trimming removed 4 bases at V and 5 bases at J, with 12 bases between. CDR1 SGHRS and CDR2 YFSETQ come from the germline V gene. CDR3 size: 13 residues.

This chain joins TRBV4-3 and TRBJ2-3; D possibly corresponds to TRBD2 (5 bases). Germline lookup yields CDR1 LGHNA and CDR2 YSLEER. Trimming shortened V by 0 bases and J by 2 bases, and 15 bases separated the two germline ends. The length of the CDR3 is 17 residues. In DNA, the CDR3 is TGCGCCAGCAGCCAAGAGACCCCCTCGACTAACACAGATACGCAGTATTTT. Its translation is CASSQETPSTNTDTQYF.

This clone was counted a few times. The V gene is TRBV7-9, the J gene TRBJ1-1; TRBD1 aligns across 8 bases. The CDR3 consists of 15 residues. V was pared by 5 bases and J by 1 base, with 6 bases of the junction left unmatched. Germline V gives CDR1 SEHNR, CDR2 FQNEAQ (reference sequence). This CDR3 reads CASSPKDRANTEAFF. As DNA, the CDR3 is TGTGCCAGCAGCCCAAAGGACAGGGCGAACACTGAAGCTTTCTTT.

The rearrangement uses TRBV18 and TRBJ2-7, with D perhaps TRBD1 (5 bases). Germline lookup yields CDR1 KGHSH and CDR2 LQKENI. The CDR3 is 12 amino acids. Trimming removed 1 base at V and 6 bases at J, with 7 bases between. The CDR3 nucleotides read TGTGCCAGCTCACCACAAGGGGCCGAGCAGTACTTC. It is translated as CASSPQGAEQYF.

The chain is built from TRBV10-2 and TRBJ1-1; D not resolved. CDR1 and CDR2 (germline): WSHSY, SAAADI. V was trimmed by 2 bases and J by 0 bases, leaving 10 bases between them. The CDR3 is 15 amino acids. The CDR3 loop is CASSETLVVNTEAFF. The CDR3 region has the DNA TGCGCCAGCAGTGAGACTCTGGTGGTGAACACTGAAGCTTTCTTT.

V and J are TRBV18 and TRBJ1-6; D possibly corresponds to TRBD1 (6 bases). Trimming took off 2 bases at V and 7 bases at J, with 15 bases between the two ends. This CDR3 spans 16 amino acids. Looked up from germline, CDR1 is KGHSH and CDR2 is LQKENI. The CDR3 coding sequence is TGTGCCAGCTCACCATCAGGGGCAGTAGGAAATTCACCCCTCCACTTT. Translating it yields CASSPSGAVGNSPLHF.

This chain connects TRBV9 to TRBJ2-2, with a weak D call TRBD1 (6 bases). The germline CDR1 and CDR2 sequences are SGDLS and YYNGEE. This CDR3 has 16 amino acids. Deletions cut 0 bases from V and 4 bases from J, with 13 bases between. The CDR3 sequence: CASSVGAGESTGELFF. The DNA for the CDR3 is TGTGCCAGCAGCGTAGGAGCAGGGGAAAGCACCGGGGAGCTGTTTTTT.